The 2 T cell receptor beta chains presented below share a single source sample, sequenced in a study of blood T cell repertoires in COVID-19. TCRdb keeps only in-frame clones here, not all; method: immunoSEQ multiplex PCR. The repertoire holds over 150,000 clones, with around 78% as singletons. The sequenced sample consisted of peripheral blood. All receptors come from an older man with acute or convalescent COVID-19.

The CDR3: CATSGVGVNYGYTF. The CDR3 DNA follows: TGTGCCACCTCAGGGGTCGGGGTTAACTATGGCTACACCTTC. The V call is TRBV6-5, the J call TRBJ1-2, with a weak D call TRBD1 (6 bases). The ends were cut back, 10 bases at V and 1 base at J, with 16 bases in the middle. The length of the CDR3 is 14 residues. Germline CDR1 reads MNHEY; CDR2 reads SVGAGI.

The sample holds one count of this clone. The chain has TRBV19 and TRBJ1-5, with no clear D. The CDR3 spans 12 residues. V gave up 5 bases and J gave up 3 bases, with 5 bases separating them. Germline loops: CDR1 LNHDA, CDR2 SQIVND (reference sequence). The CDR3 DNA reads TGTGCCAGTAGTTCCTACAATCAGCCCCAGCATTTT. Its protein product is CASSSYNQPQHF.